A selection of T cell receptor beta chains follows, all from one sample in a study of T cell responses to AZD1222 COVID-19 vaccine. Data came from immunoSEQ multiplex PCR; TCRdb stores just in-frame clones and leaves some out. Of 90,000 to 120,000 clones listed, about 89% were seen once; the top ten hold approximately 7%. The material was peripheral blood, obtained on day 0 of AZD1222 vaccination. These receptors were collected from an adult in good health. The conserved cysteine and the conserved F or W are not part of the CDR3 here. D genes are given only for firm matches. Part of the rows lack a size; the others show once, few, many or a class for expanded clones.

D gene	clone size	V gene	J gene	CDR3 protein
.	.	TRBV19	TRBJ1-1	ASSITGTRNTEAF
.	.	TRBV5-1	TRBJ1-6	ASSSGEGLGSPLH
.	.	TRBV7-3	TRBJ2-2	ASSPRYGGELF
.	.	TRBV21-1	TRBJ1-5	ASSTRGTASRQPQH
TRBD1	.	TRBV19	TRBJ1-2	ASSTPQTGSYGYT
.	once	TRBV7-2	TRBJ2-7	ASSSPGGLTGEQY
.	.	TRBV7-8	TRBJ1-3	ASSSGSTVSGNTIY
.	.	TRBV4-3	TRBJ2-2	ASSQVGGSNTGELF
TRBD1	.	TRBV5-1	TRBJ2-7	ASSLTRDRYEQY
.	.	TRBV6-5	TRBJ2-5	ASSYFVRGEGETQY